The entry below gives a single T cell receptor (beta chain) sequence along with its context. This specimen comes from a study of blood T cell repertoires in COVID-19. Turning to the study itself: COVID-19 samples from acute and convalescent phases originated in the United States, Italy and Spain. T cells, B-cell-depleted T cells, or PBMCs supplied cDNA or gDNA.

Authors' processing steps: Amplification of reference gene primers provided the estimated nucleated cell counts. Repertoires were generated with immunoSEQ multiplex PCR, while TCRdb's copy carries only in-frame clones and drops some. V and J calls and clone size are as listed in that table; D and trimming were resolved from the DNA. The data hold 90,000 to 100,000 clones, with around nine tenths observed a single time. The trim removed 4 bases at V and 4 bases at J, leaving 1 base unmatched. This CDR3 spans 14 amino acids. Germline loops: CDR1 SGHDN, CDR2 FVKESK. The chain uses TRBV14 and TRBJ2-2; 9 bases line up with TRBD1. This sequence was found in a man between 45 and 60 years old with acute or convalescent COVID-19. Material: peripheral blood. The CDR3 DNA reads as TGTGCCAGCAGCCGACAGGGGGTCACCGGGGAGCTGTTTTTT. This encodes CASSRQGVTGELFF.